This T cell receptor beta chain originates from a study of CD8 T cells in Susac syndrome. TCR beta sequences were obtained from blood CD8+ and CD4+ T cells. Random-hexamer reverse transcription was applied to roughly 0.5 to 1 ug RNA. The method of amplification for TCR beta CDR3 was immunoSEQ multiplex PCR, covering 54 Vbeta and 13 Jbeta. TCRdb reprocessed the immunoSEQ multiplex PCR reads with MiXCR, giving one entry per CDR3 protein. The table lists roughly 180,000 distinct CDR3 sequences, about 94% of them singletons. This CDR3 has 13 residues. J gave up 9 bases and V 8 bases, and 10 bases lay outside the gene matches. Per the germline V gene, CDR1 is SQVTM and CDR2 is ANQGSEA.

The TCR sequence derives from a human donor in good health. V gene TRBV29-1 combines with J gene TRBJ2-1; 10 nucleotides line up with TRBD2. The source material was CD4+ T cells from PBMCs. Written as DNA, the CDR3 is TGCAGCACGATAGCGGGAGGCCGGGGTGAGCAGTTCTTC. This encodes CSTIAGGRGEQFF.